These T cell receptor beta chains were read from a single sample in a study of identical twins. One entry per CDR3 protein results from TCRdb running MiXCR on the 5' RACE reads. This sample has around 480,000 distinct CDR3 sequences, with roughly 13% found just once. The same data also contributed to another study, on yellow fever vaccine responses in identical twins.

Sequences were obtained from CD4+ T cells sorted from blood. The receptors originated from a woman under 30 in good health. Both conserved end residues are part of each CDR3. The D gene is left open where the match is weak. Clone size is given for some rows only: seen once, a few or many times, or a class if the clone is expanded.

abundance	v_gene	j_gene	d_gene	CDR3nt	CDR3aa
.	TRBV5-1	TRBJ2-3	.	TGCGCCAGCAGGGCGATAGGGTGGACAGATACGCAGTATTTT	CASRAIGWTDTQYF
.	TRBV14	TRBJ1-6	.	TGTGCCAGCAGCCACCCGCATTCACCCCTCCACTTT	CASSHPHSPLHF
many	TRBV29-1	TRBJ2-5	.	TGCAGCGTTGGTACGGGGAATAGGGAGACCCAGTACTTC	CSVGTGNRETQYF
few	TRBV15	TRBJ2-1	TRBD2	TGTGCCACCACAGCGGGATCCTACAATGAGCAGTTCTTC	CATTAGSYNEQFF
.	TRBV29-1	TRBJ2-7	TRBD2	TGCAGCGTCGTGGGACTAGCGGTAAACTACGAGCAGTACTTC	CSVVGLAVNYEQYF
.	TRBV24-1	TRBJ2-1	.	TGTGCCACCAGTGATTTGCAGGGCAGCAGGCCCACAGGTTCTAGCAAGTCGTCCTACAATGAGCAGTTCTTC	CATSDLQGSRPTGSSKSSYNEQFF
.	TRBV6-2/TRBV6-3	TRBJ2-6	.	TGTGCCAGCAGCCACGTTCAGCGTGGTGGGGCCAACGTCCTGACTTTC	CASSHVQRGGANVLTF
.	TRBV7-7	TRBJ2-7	.	TGTGCTAGCAGCTTAGCGGCCGGGCCAAACTACGAGCAGTACTTC	CASSLAAGPNYEQYF
.	TRBV13	TRBJ1-2	TRBD1	TGTGCCAGCGCACAGGGGATTCATGGCTACACCTTC	CASAQGIHGYTF
few	TRBV12-3/TRBV12-4	TRBJ1-1	.	TGTGCCAGCAGCCGAGGGGGGGGCGCGGGGACTGAAGCTTTCTTT	CASSRGGGAGTEAFF
few	TRBV20-1	TRBJ2-7	.	TGCAGTGCTGGGGGTGAGGGAAGCTCCTACGAGCAGTACTTC	CSAGGEGSSYEQYF
few	TRBV7-2	TRBJ2-3	.	TGTGCCAGCAGCTTCCCCTCCGGGGAAGATACGCAGTATTTT	CASSFPSGEDTQYF
few	TRBV9	TRBJ2-2	TRBD2	TGTGCCAGCAGCGCGACTAGCGGGGGAGGGGAGCTGTTTTTT	CASSATSGGGELFF